This T cell receptor (beta chain) came from a study of blood T cell repertoires in COVID-19. On the study more broadly: Spain, Italy and the United States supplied samples that represented acute and convalescent COVID-19. T cells, B-cell-depleted T cells, or PBMCs provided the cDNA or gDNA that served as material.

The trim removed 5 bases at V and 2 bases at J, leaving 5 bases unmatched. Germline V gene sequence: CDR1 SEHNR, CDR2 FQNEAQ (reference sequence). The CDR3 is 15 amino acids. For recovered donors of Cohort 3, there were two negative PCRs, clearance, or symptom resolution. Original methodology: Reference gene primers were amplified, and this amplification served to estimate nucleated cell counts. Libraries were prepared by immunoSEQ multiplex PCR; TCRdb keeps only in-frame clonotypes and omits some of them. D and trimming come from the DNA, and the V and J calls and clone size come from that table. Among 300,000 to 400,000 clones listed, around 90% were seen once.

Source material: PBMCs or T cells enriched from blood (not recorded which). The sequence derives from a woman in her late teens or twenties who had recovered from COVID-19. The chain has TRBV7-9 and TRBJ2-1; 8 bases fit TRBD1. This CDR3 reads CASSQDRGTYNEQFF. DNA of the CDR3: TGTGCCAGCAGCCAAGACAGGGGAACCTACAATGAGCAGTTCTTC.